Below, 28 T cell receptor beta chains from the same sample are listed, as sequenced in a study of CD8+ T cells in alopecia areata. After isolation, RNA underwent reverse transcription to generate cDNA as the sequencing template. The repertoire was sequenced with immunoSEQ multiplex PCR; TCRdb's copy has only in-frame clones and lacks some. The data show some 110,000 clones, with none appearing a single time. The sequenced sample was lesional skin. Every receptor here comes from a C3H/HeJ mouse with alopecia areata. Strain haplotype (MHC): H2-k.

Concerning this clone: All gene names here are mouse names. The read stops 4 residues short of the end of the CDR3; the missing end is completed from the germline J gene. The chain carries TRBV13-3 and TRBJ2-3; a possible D gene is TRBD1 (6 bases). CDR3 length: 15 amino acids. V was trimmed by 0 bases and J by 1 base, leaving 9 bases between them. Germline V gives CDR1 NNHDY, CDR2 SYVADS. CDR3 DNA, as far as it was read: TGTGCCAGCAGTGATGACAGGGACGGTGCAGAA. Translated, it gives CASSDDRDGAE. The full CDR3 sequence reads CASSDDRDGAETLYF.

Comment on this clone: The genes and germline here are from mouse. The CDR3 bases that were read are TGTGCCAGCAGTGATCCCGGACTGGGGGGGCTTGCT. This gives the protein CASSDPGLGGLA. The whole CDR3 sequence is CASSDPGLGGLAEQFF. This chain joins TRBV13-1 and TRBJ2-1; 13 bases are a match to TRBD2. The read stops 4 residues short of the end of the CDR3; the missing end is completed from the germline J gene. Looked up from germline, CDR1 is NSHNY and CDR2 is SYGAGN. This CDR3 comprises 16 residues. V trimming: 1 base; J trimming: 6 bases; junction bases outside the gene matches: 4.

This clone was seen repeatedly, ten times or more. The listed TCRdb protein conflicts with the DNA translation at residue 13, and the protein shown is translated directly from the DNA. Gene names refer to mouse genes. The CDR3 end lies 3 residues beyond the end of the read and is filled in from the germline J gene. This chain connects TRBV13-3 to TRBJ1-3, with D perhaps TRBD1 (6 bases). This CDR3 comprises 16 residues. Trimming cost V 2 bases and J 1 base, with 13 bases left between them. The germline V gene encodes CDR1 NNHDY and CDR2 SYVADS. The CDR3 sequence is CASSDPEGGSGNTLYF. The part of the CDR3 DNA that was read is TGTGCCAGCAGTGACCCAGAGGGGGGGTCTGGAAATACG.

Concerning this clone: Genes and germline come from the mouse. The read terminates 4 residues ahead of where the CDR3 ends, so the germline J gene completes it. This rearrangement joins TRBV13-2 to TRBJ1-1; possibly TRBD1 for D (5 bases). Germline-derived CDR1 and CDR2 are NNHNN and SYGAGS (reference sequence). The V end was cut by 3 bases, the J end by 0 bases, with 9 bases between. CDR3 length equals 14 residues. The sequenced CDR3 bases are TGTGCCAGCGGTGCACACAGGACAAACACA. It encodes CASGAHRTNT. The whole CDR3 region reads CASGAHRTNTEVFF.

This clone has at least ten counts. Any gene name here is a mouse gene name. The read terminates 4 residues ahead of where the CDR3 ends, so the germline J gene completes it. This rearrangement joins TRBV1 to TRBJ2-1; D might be TRBD1 (5 bases). CDR3 length: 16 amino acids. V was pared by 4 bases and J by 3 bases, with 16 bases between. In germline, CDR1 is NSQYPW, CDR2 LRSPGD (reference sequence). Incomplete CDR3 DNA: TGCACCTGCAGTGGAGCTTCAGGGCGAGGCTATGCT. It yields the protein CTCSGASGRGYA. The complete CDR3 reads CTCSGASGRGYAEQFF. The whole variable domain, remainder taken from reference TRBV1 and TRBJ2-1, is VTLLEQNPRWRLVPRGQAVNLRCILKNSQYPWMSWYQQDLQKQLQWLFTLRSPGDKEVKSLPGADYLATRVTDTELRLQVANMSQGRTLYCTCSGASGRGYAEQFFGPGTRLTVL.

A note on this clone: DNA and listed protein disagree at residue 13, so the protein shown here was translated from the DNA. Gene and germline names: mouse. The CDR3 is cut off 3 residues early in the read; its end comes from the germline J gene. The J gene is TRBJ1-3, the V gene TRBV13-1; TRBD1 is a possible D gene (6 bases). Trimming removed 1 base from V and 0 bases from J, with 11 bases in between. Germline V gene lookup returns CDR1 NSHNY and CDR2 SYGAGN. The CDR3 spans 16 residues. The CDR3 DNA, read in part, is TGTGCCAGCAGTGATCCGGGACAATTTTCTGGAAATACG. It codes for CASSDPGQFSGNT. From start to end, the CDR3 is CASSDPGQFSGNTLYF.

A note on this clone: The genes are named according to mouse. Read data end 4 residues before the CDR3 end; the end is taken from the germline J gene. The V call is TRBV17, the J call TRBJ2-2; 9 nucleotides line up with TRBD1. The V segment lost 1 base and the J segment 3 bases; nucleotides outside the gene matches: 3. The CDR3 spans 16 residues. The V gene's germline CDR1 is MNHDT and CDR2 YYDKIL. The sequenced part of the CDR3 DNA is TGTGCTAGCAGTAGAGGGACAGGGGCGGACACCGGG. It encodes CASSRGTGADTG. The full CDR3 sequence reads CASSRGTGADTGQLYF.

A note on this clone: Genes and germline are mouse. With the read ending 4 residues before the CDR3 end, the germline J gene is used to fill in that end. This chain links TRBV13-3 with TRBJ2-1; 9 bases agree with TRBD1. This CDR3 contains 15 residues. Germline lookup yields CDR1 NNHDY and CDR2 SYVADS. The J segment lost 3 bases and the V segment lost 3 bases, leaving 4 bases of the junction unmatched. The CDR3 spells CASSGDRALYAEQFF. The sequenced CDR3 bases are TGTGCCAGCAGTGGGGACAGGGCCCTCTATGCT.

This clone showed up just a few times. TCRdb's protein and the translated DNA diverge at residue 11; the protein reported here is the translation of the DNA. Gene names are mouse gene names. Sequencing ends 3 residues short of the CDR3 end; the germline J gene provides the rest. The rearrangement uses TRBV19 and TRBJ1-3; no clear D. V was trimmed by 6 bases and J by 0 bases, leaving 10 bases between them. CDR3 length: 14 residues. Germline loops: CDR1 FNHDT, CDR2 SITEND (reference sequence). The CDR3: CASTTLNSGNTLYF. Incomplete CDR3 DNA: TGTGCCAGCACAACTCTGAATTCTGGAAATACG.

About this clone: Genes here carry mouse names. Read coverage stops 4 residues before the CDR3 terminus; the germline J gene supplies the remainder. The rearrangement joins TRBV13-2 to TRBJ2-4, with 9 positions matching TRBD2. J was trimmed by 2 bases and V by 1 base; bases with no gene match: 5. This CDR3 region has 16 residues. Germline V gene lookup returns CDR1 NNHNN and CDR2 SYGAGS (reference sequence). Here the CDR3 reads CASGDHWGVLQNTLYF. The sequenced CDR3 bases are TGTGCCAGCGGTGATCACTGGGGGGTCCTTCAAAAC.

This clone came up a few times. Mouse germline and gene names are used. Read sequence stops 4 residues before the CDR3 end, and the germline J gene provides the missing end. The chain links TRBV13-1 to TRBJ2-3; 8 nucleotides align to TRBD2. Trimming took 0 bases from V and 0 from J; bases not matched to a gene: 3. Germline V gives CDR1 NSHNY, CDR2 SYGAGN. The CDR3 contains 16 residues. The CDR3 here is CASSDETGGSAETLYF. The covered CDR3 bases are TGTGCCAGCAGTGATGAAACTGGGGGTAGTGCAGAA.

In this sample, this clone turned up many times. Gene names are the mouse ones. Read data end 4 residues before the CDR3 end; the end is taken from the germline J gene. J is TRBJ2-3 and V is TRBV1, with TRBD1 as a possible D gene (6 bases). This CDR3 comprises 17 residues. Germline CDR1 NSQYPW, CDR2 LRSPGD (reference sequence). V was shortened by 0 bases and J by 0 bases, with 13 bases between the two germline ends. The CDR3 protein is CTCSADAGTTSAETLYF. CDR3 DNA, as far as it was read: TGCACCTGCAGTGCAGATGCCGGGACAACTAGTGCAGAA. Variable domain in full (rest from reference TRBV1 and TRBJ2-3): VTLLEQNPRWRLVPRGQAVNLRCILKNSQYPWMSWYQQDLQKQLQWLFTLRSPGDKEVKSLPGADYLATRVTDTELRLQVANMSQGRTLYCTCSADAGTTSAETLYFGSGTRLTVL.

Points on this clone: Gene names are the mouse ones. With the read ending 4 residues before the CDR3 end, the germline J gene is used to fill in that end. The chain is built from TRBV12-2 and TRBJ2-4, with 9 nucleotides matching TRBD1. The CDR3 contains 13 residues. Germline V gene lookup returns CDR1 SGHLS and CDR2 HYDKME. The sequenced part of the CDR3 DNA is TGTGCCAGCTCTCTTGGGACAGGGAAC. This codes for CASSLGTGN. The CDR3 in full is CASSLGTGNTLYF.

A word on this clone: Mouse germline and gene names are used. The read halts 4 residues ahead of the CDR3 end, with the missing end drawn from the germline J gene. This rearrangement joins TRBV19 to TRBJ2-7, with D maybe TRBD1 (6 bases). The CDR3 extends over 13 amino acids. V lost 9 bases and J lost 0, with 13 bases in between. Germline V CDR1 and CDR2: FNHDT, SITEND (reference sequence). This CDR3 reads CATFDRSSYEQYF. CDR3 DNA, as far as it was read: TGTGCCACCTTTGACAGGAGCTCCTAT.

This clone was seen a few times. Genes and germline come from the mouse. The read terminates 4 residues ahead of where the CDR3 ends, so the germline J gene completes it. The gene calls are TRBV19 and TRBJ1-1; D perhaps matches TRBD1 (6 bases). Trimming pared 2 bases from V and 4 bases from J, leaving 12 bases between. This CDR3 comprises 14 residues. CDR1 FNHDT and CDR2 SITEND come from the germline V gene (reference sequence). The CDR3 sequence is CASSMEGEGTEVFF. The covered CDR3 bases are TGTGCCAGCAGTATGGAGGGGGAGGGCACA.

As for this clone: The junction differs from germline at one of its ends, possibly a read error. Genes and germline come from the mouse. Sequencing ends 4 residues short of the CDR3 end; the germline J gene provides the rest. The V and J genes are TRBV13-3 and TRBJ2-1, with 10 bases that match TRBD2. The CDR3 extends over 15 amino acids. Per germline, CDR1 NNHDY and CDR2 SYVADS. The CDR3 protein is CAISPRDWGNAEQFF. The covered CDR3 bases are TGTGCCATCAGTCCTCGGGACTGGGGTAATGCT.

To note about this clone: Genes and germline come from the mouse. The DNA ends 4 residues before the CDR3 does, and the rest of the CDR3 is filled in from the germline J gene. The chain links TRBV13-2 to TRBJ2-5, with 9 bases fitting TRBD2. The J segment lost 0 bases and the V segment lost 1 base, leaving 3 bases of the junction unmatched. Looked up from germline, CDR1 is NNHNN and CDR2 is SYGAGS (reference sequence). The CDR3 extends over 16 amino acids. CDR3 sequence reads: CASGDMGGLNQDTQYF. Incomplete CDR3 DNA: TGTGCCAGCGGTGATATGGGGGGGCTTAACCAAGAC.

As for this clone: These gene names are mouse names. The read falls 4 residues short of the CDR3 end, and the missing part is taken from the germline J gene. The rearrangement links TRBV1 to TRBJ2-7; D ambiguous. There are 14 residues in the CDR3. V lost 0 bases, J lost 3 bases, and 9 bases lay in between. Germline loops: CDR1 NSQYPW, CDR2 LRSPGD (reference sequence). The CDR3 is CTCSADSGIYEQYF. The covered CDR3 bases are TGCACCTGCAGTGCAGACTCCGGCATCTAT.

As for this clone: The gene names given are mouse names. The read halts 4 residues ahead of the CDR3 end, with the missing end drawn from the germline J gene. The V call is TRBV19, the J call TRBJ1-1; 8 positions match TRBD1. Germline-derived CDR1 and CDR2 are FNHDT and SITEND (reference sequence). The J segment lost 3 bases and the V segment lost 2 bases, leaving 9 bases of the junction unmatched. This CDR3 has 16 amino acids. The sequenced part of the CDR3 DNA is TGTGCCAGCAGTATCGGGTTAGGGACAGGCGACACA. It translates to CASSIGLGTGDT. The whole CDR3 protein is CASSIGLGTGDTEVFF.

A remark on this clone: The germline and genes are mouse ones. The read halts 4 residues ahead of the CDR3 end, with the missing end drawn from the germline J gene. The rearrangement joins TRBV13-3 to TRBJ2-4; 7 nucleotides agree with TRBD2. CDR1 is NNHDY and CDR2 is SYVADS in the germline V gene. The length of the CDR3 is 16 residues. V lost 1 base, J lost 0 bases, and 5 bases stayed unmatched. The part of the CDR3 DNA that was read is TGTGCCAGCAGTGATTCCTGGGGGATTAGTCAAAAC. It translates to CASSDSWGISQN. The CDR3 reads in full as CASSDSWGISQNTLYF.

This clone came up a few times. Gene names follow the mouse nomenclature. Coverage ceases 4 residues before the CDR3 finishes, and the germline J gene fills in the end. The rearrangement joins TRBV31 to TRBJ2-1, with D perhaps matching TRBD1 (5 bases). With 5 bases removed from V and 1 base from J, the gap between germline ends came to 6 bases. Germline loops: CDR1 GKSSPN, CDR2 SITVG. CDR3 length: 12 amino acids. Incomplete CDR3 DNA: TGTGCCTGGGACAGAAACTATGCT. It yields the protein CAWDRNYA. The entire CDR3 protein is CAWDRNYAEQFF.

About this clone itself: Gene names are mouse gene names. CDR3 in amino acids: CASSLGGYYAEQFF. The CDR3 bases that were read are TGTGCCAGCAGTTTGGGGGGTTACTATGCT. The genes are TRBV19 and TRBJ2-1; 7 positions agree with TRBD2. The read ends 4 residues early relative to the CDR3; the germline J gene fills the gap. This CDR3 has 14 amino acids. The ends lost 4 bases at V and 2 bases at J; junction bases unmatched: 3. Germline CDR1 and CDR2: FNHDT and SITEND (reference sequence).

This clone was seen a few times. Gene names follow the mouse nomenclature. The sequenced fragment ends 4 residues before the CDR3 boundary, so the rest is inferred from the germline J gene. This chain joins TRBV1 and TRBJ2-2; D is possibly TRBD2 (6 bases). Germline V CDR1 and CDR2: NSQYPW, LRSPGD (reference sequence). The CDR3 length is 16 residues. Deletions cut 0 bases from V and 3 bases from J, with 11 bases between. CDR3 residues: CTCSADVGEDTGQLYF. The DNA read from the CDR3 is TGCACCTGCAGTGCAGATGTGGGGGAGGACACCGGG.

This clone was recorded many times. Mouse germline and gene names are used. Read sequence stops 4 residues before the CDR3 end, and the germline J gene provides the missing end. This rearrangement joins TRBV13-3 to TRBJ2-7, with 9 nucleotides matching TRBD1. With 3 bases clipped from V and 3 bases from J, the junction kept 4 bases outside the gene matches. This CDR3 has 14 amino acids. Germline CDR1 NNHDY, CDR2 SYVADS. The CDR3 sequence is CASSAPTGGYEQYF. CDR3 bases read: TGTGCCAGCAGTGCCCCGACAGGGGGCTAT.

Concerning this clone itself: Any gene name here is a mouse gene name. The CDR3 end is not reached by the read, which stops 4 residues before it; the germline J gene fills it in. The chain is built from TRBV12-2 and TRBJ2-7, with D possibly matching TRBD1 (5 bases). The CDR3 has 12 amino acids. Germline V CDR1 and CDR2: SGHLS, HYDKME. CDR3 sequence: CASSPTEYEQYF. The sequenced CDR3 bases are TGTGCCAGCTCTCCGACAGAATAT. Complete variable domain (other parts from reference TRBV12-2 and TRBJ2-7): NSGVVQSPRYIIKGKGERSILKCIPISGHLSVAWYQQTQGQELKFFIQHYDKMERDKGNLPSRFSVQQFDDYHSEMNMSALELEDSAVYFCASSPTEYEQYFGPGTRLTVL.

On this clone itself: Gene names and germline refer to mouse. The read terminates 4 residues ahead of where the CDR3 ends, so the germline J gene completes it. The J gene is TRBJ2-1, the V gene TRBV5; perhaps TRBD1 as D (6 bases). The V and J ends lost 3 bases and 0 bases respectively, with 6 bases between them. The V gene's germline CDR1 is LGHNA and CDR2 YNLKQL (reference sequence). This CDR3 comprises 14 residues. The CDR3 reads CASSQTGNYAEQFF. The covered CDR3 bases are TGTGCCAGCAGCCAGACAGGTAACTATGCT.

This clone was observed a few times. Gene names refer to mouse genes. The read terminates 4 residues before the CDR3 end, so the remaining end is supplied by the germline J gene. The rearrangement joins TRBV13-3 to TRBJ1-2; 9 bases are shared with TRBD1. Germline CDR1 NNHDY, CDR2 SYVADS. V was clipped by 0 bases and J by 3 bases; unmatched bases: 12. This CDR3 has 18 residues. Partial CDR3 DNA: TGTGCCAGCAGTGATGTCGTCCCGGGACAGGGAAGGGACTCC. This sequence encodes CASSDVVPGQGRDS. The full CDR3 protein reads CASSDVVPGQGRDSDYTF.

This clone was detected a few times. Mouse gene names apply. The read terminates 4 residues ahead of where the CDR3 ends, so the germline J gene completes it. The V gene is TRBV13-3, the J gene TRBJ2-1, with 8 bases matching TRBD2. The V gene's germline CDR1 is NNHDY and CDR2 SYVADS. V shed 2 bases and J 1 base; nucleotides not matched to a gene: 5. CDR3 length: 16 residues. CDR3 DNA (partial): TGTGCCAGCAGTGAGATGGGGGGGTTCAACTATGCT. Its protein is CASSEMGGFNYA. The CDR3 in full is CASSEMGGFNYAEQFF.